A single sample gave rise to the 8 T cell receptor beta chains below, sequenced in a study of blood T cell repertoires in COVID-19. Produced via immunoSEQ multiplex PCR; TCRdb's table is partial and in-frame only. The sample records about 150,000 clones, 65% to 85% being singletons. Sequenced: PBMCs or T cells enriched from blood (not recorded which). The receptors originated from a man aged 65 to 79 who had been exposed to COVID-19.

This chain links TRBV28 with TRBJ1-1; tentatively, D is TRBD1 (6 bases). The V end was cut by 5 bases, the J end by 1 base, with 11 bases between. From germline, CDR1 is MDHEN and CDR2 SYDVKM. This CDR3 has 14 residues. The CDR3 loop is CASSPGGPNTEAFF. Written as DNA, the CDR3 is TGTGCCAGCAGTCCCGGGGGGCCGAACACTGAAGCTTTCTTT.

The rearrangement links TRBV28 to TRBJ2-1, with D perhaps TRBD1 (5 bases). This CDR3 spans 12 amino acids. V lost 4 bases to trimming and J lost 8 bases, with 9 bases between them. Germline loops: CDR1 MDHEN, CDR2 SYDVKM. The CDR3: CASSSTGDEQFF. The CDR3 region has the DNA TGTGCCAGCAGTTCAACAGGTGATGAGCAGTTCTTC.

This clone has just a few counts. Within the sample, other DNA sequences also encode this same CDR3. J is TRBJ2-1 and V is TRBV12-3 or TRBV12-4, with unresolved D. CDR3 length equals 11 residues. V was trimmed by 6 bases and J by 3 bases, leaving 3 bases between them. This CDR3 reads CASSSYNEQFF. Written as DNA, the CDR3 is TGTGCCAGCAGCAGCTACAATGAGCAGTTCTTC.

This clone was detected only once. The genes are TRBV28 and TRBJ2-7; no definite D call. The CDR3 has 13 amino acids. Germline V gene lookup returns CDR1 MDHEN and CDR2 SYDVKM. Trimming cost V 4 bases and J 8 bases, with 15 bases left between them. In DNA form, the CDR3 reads TGTGCCAGCAGTTCGTCCTATGACTTAAAGCAGTACTTC. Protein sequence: CASSSSYDLKQYF.

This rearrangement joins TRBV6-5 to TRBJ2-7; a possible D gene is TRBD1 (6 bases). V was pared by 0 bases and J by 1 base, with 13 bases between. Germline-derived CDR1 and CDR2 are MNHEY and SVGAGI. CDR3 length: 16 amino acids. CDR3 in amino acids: CASSYSPDSQSYEQYF. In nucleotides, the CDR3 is TGTGCCAGCAGTTACTCTCCGGACAGTCAATCCTACGAGCAGTACTTC.

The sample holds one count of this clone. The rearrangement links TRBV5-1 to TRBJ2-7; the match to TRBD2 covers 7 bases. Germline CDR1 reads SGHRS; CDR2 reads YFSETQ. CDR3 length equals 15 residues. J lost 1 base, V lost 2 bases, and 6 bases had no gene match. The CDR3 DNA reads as TGCGCCAGCAGCTTCGAGCGGGGCACGTCCTACGAGCAGTACTTC. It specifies CASSFERGTSYEQYF.

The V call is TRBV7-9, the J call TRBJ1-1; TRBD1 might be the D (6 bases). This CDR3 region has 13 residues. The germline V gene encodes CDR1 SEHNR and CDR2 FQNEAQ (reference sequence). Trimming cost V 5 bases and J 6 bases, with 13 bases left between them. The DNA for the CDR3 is TGTGCCAGCAGCGCCAGGACAGCTTCTGAAGCTTTCTTT. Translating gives CASSARTASEAFF.

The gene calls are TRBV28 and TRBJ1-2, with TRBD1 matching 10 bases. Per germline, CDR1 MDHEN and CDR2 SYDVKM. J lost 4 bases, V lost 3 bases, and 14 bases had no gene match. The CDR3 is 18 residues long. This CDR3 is CASSFPRQGAADVYGYTF. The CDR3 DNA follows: TGTGCCAGCAGTTTTCCTAGACAGGGGGCCGCCGATGTCTATGGCTACACCTTC.